This T cell receptor beta chain was retrieved from a study of blood T cell repertoires in COVID-19. The table came from immunoSEQ multiplex PCR; TCRdb's copy has only in-frame clones and leaves some out. The table has under 150,000 clones, roughly 86% seen once. The V and J ends lost 1 base and 7 bases respectively, with 16 bases between them. Per germline, CDR1 KGHSH and CDR2 LQKENI. CDR3 size: 15 residues. This rearrangement joins TRBV18 to TRBJ1-2; D may be TRBD1 (5 bases). Sequencing was done on a sample of peripheral blood. This sequence was found in a woman aged 45-65 years who had recovered from COVID-19. The CDR3 region has the DNA TGTGCCAGCTCACCACTAGGCAGGGCGGATGGTGGCTACACCTTC. Its translation: CASSPLGRADGGYTF.